Listed below are T cell receptor beta chains from one sample, sequenced in a study of shared clonotypes between healthy human individuals. TCRdb's copy holds only in-frame clones and misses some; the assay was immunoSEQ multiplex PCR. The table shows about 2.3 million clones, with less than 95% occurring only once. Input material: naive CD4+ T cells from PBMCs. The source is a man in his late teens or twenties in good health. Some clones in this sample may be carry-over from other donors' samples. The CDR3 runs from the conserved cysteine through the conserved F or W. The order of the fields is V gene, clone size, D gene, J gene, CDR3 protein, CDR3 DNA. A D gene is named only where the DNA matches it firmly. Only part of the rows carry a size: once, few, many, or a class if the clone is expanded.

V gene: TRBV7-2; clone size: NA; D gene: NA; J gene: TRBJ1-5; CDR3 protein: CASSLSPQPQHF; CDR3 DNA: TGTGCCAGCAGCTTATCTCCGCAGCCCCAGCATTTT
V gene: TRBV15; clone size: NA; D gene: NA; J gene: TRBJ2-3; CDR3 protein: CATSRDRLWGDTQYF; CDR3 DNA: TGTGCCACCAGCAGAGATAGGCTATGGGGGGATACGCAGTATTTT
V gene: TRBV2; clone size: NA; D gene: NA; J gene: TRBJ2-7; CDR3 protein: CASSESQVLSYEQYF; CDR3 DNA: TGTGCCAGCAGTGAATCGCAGGTCCTGTCCTACGAGCAGTACTTC
V gene: TRBV29-1; clone size: NA; D gene: NA; J gene: TRBJ2-3; CDR3 protein: CSVEAGLGNTQYF; CDR3 DNA: TGCAGCGTTGAAGCTGGGCTAGGTAATACGCAGTATTTT
V gene: TRBV5-6; clone size: few; D gene: NA; J gene: TRBJ1-1; CDR3 protein: CASTPLELNTEAFF; CDR3 DNA: TGTGCCAGCACCCCGCTAGAGCTAAACACTGAAGCTTTCTTT
V gene: TRBV5-1; clone size: NA; D gene: TRBD1; J gene: TRBJ1-1; CDR3 protein: CASSLGYDRAEAFF; CDR3 DNA: TGCGCCAGCAGCTTGGGGTATGACAGGGCTGAAGCTTTCTTT
V gene: TRBV5-1; clone size: NA; D gene: NA; J gene: TRBJ2-3; CDR3 protein: CASSLPGALIDTQYF; CDR3 DNA: TGCGCCAGCAGCTTGCCCGGGGCCCTGATTGATACGCAGTATTTT
V gene: TRBV11-2; clone size: NA; D gene: NA; J gene: TRBJ1-3; CDR3 protein: CASSLGDDSGNTIYF; CDR3 DNA: TGTGCCAGCAGCCTAGGAGACGACTCTGGAAACACCATATATTTT
V gene: TRBV19; clone size: NA; D gene: NA; J gene: TRBJ2-5; CDR3 protein: CASSAGETQYF; CDR3 DNA: TGTGCCAGTTCCGCGGGAGAGACCCAGTACTTC
V gene: TRBV5-1; clone size: NA; D gene: TRBD1; J gene: TRBJ2-7; CDR3 protein: CASSPGQGEGEQYF; CDR3 DNA: TGCGCCAGCAGCCCCGGACAGGGCGAGGGCGAGCAGTACTTC
V gene: TRBV28; clone size: NA; D gene: NA; J gene: TRBJ2-7; CDR3 protein: CASSSGQKYEQYF; CDR3 DNA: TGTGCCAGCAGTTCGGGACAAAAATACGAGCAGTACTTC
V gene: TRBV9; clone size: NA; D gene: NA; J gene: TRBJ2-5; CDR3 protein: CASSGYLETQYF; CDR3 DNA: TGTGCCAGCAGCGGCTACCTAGAGACCCAGTACTTC
V gene: TRBV4-1; clone size: NA; D gene: TRBD1; J gene: TRBJ2-6; CDR3 protein: CASSPGQAFGGANVLTF; CDR3 DNA: TGCGCCAGCAGCCCGGGACAGGCTTTCGGGGGGGCCAACGTCCTGACTTTC
V gene: TRBV6-1; clone size: few; D gene: NA; J gene: TRBJ1-2; CDR3 protein: CASSEQGYTF; CDR3 DNA: TGTGCCAGCAGTGAACAGGGCTACACCTTC
V gene: TRBV11-3; clone size: NA; D gene: NA; J gene: TRBJ2-7; CDR3 protein: CASSLGVGGGYEQYF; CDR3 DNA: TGTGCCAGCAGCTTAGGAGTAGGGGGTGGCTACGAGCAGTACTTC
V gene: TRBV2; clone size: NA; D gene: TRBD1; J gene: TRBJ1-6; CDR3 protein: CASRGDSTNSPLHF; CDR3 DNA: TGTGCCAGCAGAGGGGACAGTACGAATTCACCCCTCCACTTT
V gene: TRBV7-2; clone size: NA; D gene: NA; J gene: TRBJ2-5; CDR3 protein: CASSLVTTSFQETQYF; CDR3 DNA: TGTGCCAGCAGCTTAGTAACTACATCCTTCCAAGAGACCCAGTACTTC
V gene: TRBV11-1; clone size: NA; D gene: TRBD1; J gene: TRBJ1-1; CDR3 protein: CASSRDRGGEAFF; CDR3 DNA: TGTGCCAGCAGCAGGGACAGGGGAGGTGAAGCTTTCTTT
V gene: TRBV7-2; clone size: NA; D gene: TRBD1; J gene: TRBJ1-2; CDR3 protein: CASSLRDRAVYGYTF; CDR3 DNA: TGTGCCAGCAGCTTAAGGGACAGGGCTGTCTATGGCTACACCTTC
V gene: TRBV28; clone size: NA; D gene: TRBD1; J gene: TRBJ1-2; CDR3 protein: CASRGTGLEIYGYTF; CDR3 DNA: TGTGCCAGCAGGGGGACAGGGCTAGAGATCTATGGCTACACCTTC
V gene: TRBV19; clone size: NA; D gene: NA; J gene: TRBJ2-1; CDR3 protein: CASSIPPQGEQFF; CDR3 DNA: TGTGCCAGTAGTATCCCCCCACAGGGAGAGCAGTTCTTC
V gene: TRBV19; clone size: NA; D gene: TRBD1; J gene: TRBJ2-6; CDR3 protein: CASSVSGQVLGANVLTF; CDR3 DNA: TGTGCCAGTAGTGTCTCTGGACAGGTTTTGGGGGCCAACGTCCTGACTTTC
V gene: TRBV20-1; clone size: NA; D gene: NA; J gene: TRBJ2-1; CDR3 protein: CSASLAVQFF; CDR3 DNA: TGCAGTGCTAGTCTAGCCGTGCAGTTCTTC
V gene: TRBV7-2; clone size: NA; D gene: NA; J gene: TRBJ2-1; CDR3 protein: CASSQTRRGEQFF; CDR3 DNA: TGTGCCAGCAGCCAAACTCGAAGGGGTGAGCAGTTCTTC
V gene: TRBV30; clone size: NA; D gene: NA; J gene: TRBJ2-7; CDR3 protein: CAWSVWGEGKQYF; CDR3 DNA: TGTGCCTGGAGTGTATGGGGGGAAGGGAAGCAGTACTTC
V gene: TRBV9; clone size: NA; D gene: NA; J gene: TRBJ2-5; CDR3 protein: CASSVDPRGSTQYF; CDR3 DNA: TGTGCCAGCAGCGTAGACCCCAGGGGTTCGACCCAGTACTTC
V gene: TRBV28; clone size: NA; D gene: NA; J gene: TRBJ1-1; CDR3 protein: CASSLYDRINTEAFF; CDR3 DNA: TGTGCCAGCAGTTTATATGACAGGATAAACACTGAAGCTTTCTTT
V gene: TRBV11-2; clone size: NA; D gene: NA; J gene: TRBJ1-5; CDR3 protein: CASSLEGHSNQPQHF; CDR3 DNA: TGTGCCAGCAGCTTAGAAGGACATAGCAATCAGCCCCAGCATTTT
V gene: TRBV7-9; clone size: NA; D gene: NA; J gene: TRBJ1-5; CDR3 protein: CASSSGGGSNQPQHF; CDR3 DNA: TGTGCCAGCAGTTCGGGGGGCGGTAGCAATCAGCCCCAGCATTTT
V gene: TRBV18; clone size: NA; D gene: TRBD1; J gene: TRBJ2-7; CDR3 protein: CASSPPTGRYEQYF; CDR3 DNA: TGTGCCAGCTCACCACCGACAGGGCGCTACGAGCAGTACTTC
V gene: TRBV7-2; clone size: NA; D gene: TRBD2; J gene: TRBJ2-7; CDR3 protein: CASSLAAGAFYEQYF; CDR3 DNA: TGTGCCAGCAGCTTAGCAGCGGGAGCATTTTACGAGCAGTACTTC
V gene: TRBV5-1; clone size: NA; D gene: TRBD2; J gene: TRBJ2-3; CDR3 protein: CASSSLAGGDTQYF; CDR3 DNA: TGCGCCAGCAGCTCCCTAGCGGGAGGAGATACGCAGTATTTT
V gene: TRBV28; clone size: NA; D gene: TRBD1; J gene: TRBJ2-7; CDR3 protein: CASSFQGGGYEQYF; CDR3 DNA: TGTGCCAGCAGTTTTCAAGGGGGCGGTTACGAGCAGTACTTC
V gene: TRBV21-1; clone size: NA; D gene: NA; J gene: TRBJ1-2; CDR3 protein: CASSKKGNYGYTF; CDR3 DNA: TGTGCCAGCAGCAAAAAGGGAAACTATGGCTACACCTTC
V gene: TRBV5-1; clone size: NA; D gene: TRBD2; J gene: TRBJ2-7; CDR3 protein: CASTLGPGGFSYEQYF; CDR3 DNA: TGCGCCAGCACCCTGGGCCCCGGGGGGTTCTCCTACGAGCAGTACTTC